This T cell receptor beta chain comes out of a study of T cell repertoires in cytomegalovirus infection. Across the study: Public TCR beta signatures provided an indication of both CMV infection and a matching HLA type.

The CDR3 totals 12 residues. Germline V gives CDR1 SNHLY, CDR2 FYNNEI. V was cut by 1 base and J by 8 bases, with 8 bases left in between. Findings of the study overall: Of the TCR beta families, the public ones yielded a cumulative frequency that identified carriers of CMV plus the relevant HLA. Clonotype analysis showed dominance of the ex vivo response by HLA-C-restricted CMV-specific TCR beta clonotypes.

Each CDR3 protein is one row after TCRdb ran MiXCR on the reads. The sample holds about 300,000 distinct CDR3 sequences; around 10% are singletons and the top ten take around 2.4%. Concerning this clonotype itself: Its antigen is still unknown.

The sequencing sample was made of PBMCs. This chain links TRBV2 with TRBJ1-2, with a tentative D call TRBD1 (5 bases). The TCR was taken from a human donor in good health (CMV status not recorded). Some clones in this sample may be carry-over from other donors' samples. CDR3 amino acids: CASSEEWDGYTF. The DNA of the CDR3 is TGTGCCAGCAGTGAAGAGTGGGACGGCTACACCTTC. The whole variable domain, remainder taken from reference TRBV2 and TRBJ1-2, is EPEVTQTPSHQVTQMGQEVILRCVPISNHLYFYWYRQILGQKVEFLVSFYNNEISEKSEIFDDQFSVERPDGSNFTLKIRSTKLEDSAMYFCASSEEWDGYTFGSGTRLTVV.